What follows are 29 T cell receptor beta chains derived from one specimen sequenced in a study of cytomegalovirus exposure and HLA in healthy donors. The PCR contained 60 Vbeta and 13 Jbeta primers. The repertoire was sequenced with immunoSEQ multiplex PCR; TCRdb's copy has only in-frame clones and lacks some. The sample totals over 65,000 clones. Sequencing was performed on PBMCs. These receptors were obtained from a young woman in good health and CMV-seronegative.

The chain is built from TRBV6-4 and TRBJ1-5; 7 nucleotides match TRBD1. The CDR3 runs 15 residues. The trim removed 0 bases at V and 2 bases at J, leaving 1 base unmatched. Germline CDR1 is MRHNA and CDR2 is SNTAGT. CDR3 sequence: CASSDSTGGNQPQHF. DNA for the CDR3: TGTGCCAGCAGTGACTCCACAGGGGGCAATCAGCCCCAGCATTTT.

Regarding this clone: Other DNA sequences within the sample encode an identical CDR3. This chain uses TRBV18 with TRBJ2-5; D is possibly TRBD2 (5 bases). V lost 3 bases and J 4 bases, leaving 6 bases between the germline ends. The CDR3 has 12 residues. Germline loops: CDR1 KGHSH, CDR2 LQKENI. In DNA, the CDR3 is TGTGCCAGCTCACCCCGGGGAGAGACCCAGTACTTC. It translates to CASSPRGETQYF.

The chain is built from TRBV6-6 and TRBJ2-5; 7 bases are shared with TRBD2. CDR3 length: 12 residues. The J segment lost 5 bases and the V segment lost 7 bases, leaving 4 bases of the junction unmatched. Germline V gene lookup returns CDR1 MNHNY and CDR2 SVGAGI (reference sequence). CDR3 sequence (DNA): TGTGCCAGCATGGCGGGGGTTGAGACCCAGTACTTC. This gives the protein CASMAGVETQYF.

This chain links TRBV19 with TRBJ1-3, with D tentatively TRBD1 (6 bases). The CDR3 is made up of 15 amino acids. Germline V gene lookup returns CDR1 LNHDA and CDR2 SQIVND (reference sequence). Trimming cost V 6 bases and J 1 base, with 13 bases left between them. The CDR3 loop is CASSIDRLSGNTIYF. The CDR3 coding sequence is TGTGCCAGTAGCATCGACAGGCTGTCTGGAAACACCATATATTTT.

The chain links TRBV7-9 to TRBJ1-6; D perhaps matches TRBD1 (6 bases). Deletions cut 1 base from V and 5 bases from J, with 12 bases between. The germline V gene has CDR1 SEHNR and CDR2 FQNEAQ (reference sequence). This CDR3 has 16 residues. The CDR3: CASSLVQGHDNSPLHF. DNA for the CDR3: TGTGCCAGCAGCTTAGTCCAGGGACACGATAATTCACCCCTCCACTTT.

This chain joins TRBV19 and TRBJ1-1; D unresolved. V shed 3 bases and J shed 2 bases, with 4 bases lying between them. The CDR3 runs 12 residues. CDR1 LNHDA and CDR2 SQIVND come from the germline V gene (reference sequence). The CDR3 sequence is CASSIPNTEAFF. The CDR3 coding sequence is TGTGCCAGTAGTATTCCTAACACTGAAGCTTTCTTT.

The genes are TRBV7-2 and TRBJ2-7; D uncertain. The CDR3 length is 13 residues. Germline V gene lookup returns CDR1 SGHTA and CDR2 FQGNSA. Trimming removed 5 bases from V and 0 bases from J, with 8 bases in between. CDR3 loop: CASSTYSSYEQYF. CDR3 in DNA: TGTGCCAGCAGCACATACAGCTCCTACGAGCAGTACTTC.

The rearrangement joins TRBV7-9 to TRBJ2-5, with a possible D match to TRBD1 (6 bases). CDR3 length equals 13 residues. Germline V gene lookup returns CDR1 SEHNR and CDR2 FQNEAQ (reference sequence). The V and J ends lost 5 bases and 3 bases respectively, with 10 bases between them. The CDR3 protein is CASSQEGEETQYF. CDR3 coding DNA: TGTGCCAGCAGCCAAGAGGGGGAAGAGACCCAGTACTTC.

The chain joins TRBV5-1 to TRBJ2-7; a possible D gene is TRBD2 (6 bases). Germline V CDR1 and CDR2: SGHRS, YFSETQ. The germline V and J ends were trimmed by 0 bases and 5 bases, with 12 bases remaining between them. The CDR3 is made up of 14 amino acids. CDR3 bases: TGCGCCAGCAGCTTGGAACGGAGGGACGACGAGCAGTACTTC. It specifies CASSLERRDDEQYF.

V gene TRBV29-1 combines with J gene TRBJ2-1, with 7 bases fitting TRBD2. After removal of 1 base from V and 12 bases from J, the junction contained 9 bases not matched to a gene. Germline V gene sequence: CDR1 SQVTM, CDR2 ANQGSEA. The CDR3 has 13 amino acids. CDR3 amino acids: CSVEGGGKVVQFF. In nucleotides, the CDR3 is TGCAGCGTTGAAGGGGGGGGAAAGGTCGTGCAGTTCTTC.

The chain carries TRBV29-1 and TRBJ1-1, with 7 bases fitting TRBD1. Germline trimming cut 8 bases from V and 1 base from J; bases unmatched to any gene: 4. The CDR3 extends over 12 amino acids. Per germline, CDR1 SQVTM and CDR2 ANQGSEA. Here the CDR3 reads CSFRQGNTEAFF. The CDR3 nucleotides read TGCAGCTTTCGACAGGGGAACACTGAAGCTTTCTTT. The full variable domain, rest sourced from reference TRBV29-1 and TRBJ1-1, is SAVISQKPSRDICQRGTSLTIQCQVDSQVTMMFWYRQQPGQSLTLIATANQGSEATYESGFVIDKFPISRPNLTFSTLTVSNMSPEDSSIYLCSFRQGNTEAFFGQGTRLTVV.

DNA for the CDR3: TGCGCCAGCAGCCAAGAGAGCGGGAGTGGGGACTACAATGAGCAGTTCTTC. Translated: CASSQESGSGDYNEQFF. This chain uses TRBV4-1 with TRBJ2-1; 8 nucleotides align to TRBD2. V lost 0 bases, J lost 3 bases, and 7 bases stayed unmatched. Germline V gene data show CDR1 as MGHRA and CDR2 as YSYEKL. The CDR3 is made up of 17 amino acids.

As regards this clone: At one boundary the junction diverges from the germline segment, which might be a read error. The rearrangement joins TRBV29-1 to TRBJ1-1; 8 bases line up with TRBD1. The germline gives CDR1 SQVTM, CDR2 ANQGSEA. The CDR3 covers 14 residues. The CDR3 nucleotides are TGCAGCGTTGACAGGGGGCTCATGAACACTGAAGATTTCTTT. It codes for CSVDRGLMNTEDFF.

This chain uses TRBV9 with TRBJ2-2, with 8 bases that match TRBD2. The CDR3 length is 15 residues. Germline trimming cut 3 bases from V and 4 bases from J; bases unmatched to any gene: 5. Germline V gene sequence: CDR1 SGDLS, CDR2 YYNGEE. CDR3 amino acids: CASSEAGAVTGELFF. As DNA, the CDR3 is TGTGCCAGCAGCGAAGCGGGAGCGGTCACCGGGGAGCTGTTTTTT.

The chain uses TRBV6-1 and TRBJ2-7; D uncertain. CDR3 length equals 15 residues. Germline V gene sequence: CDR1 MNHNS, CDR2 SASEGT. Between the trimmed V and J ends, which lost 2 bases and 7 bases, there was a span of 18 bases. The CDR3 loop reads CASSESADPSIEQYF. CDR3 in DNA: TGTGCCAGCAGTGAAAGCGCAGATCCCAGTATTGAGCAGTACTTC.

The rearrangement uses TRBV7-9 and TRBJ2-1; D is unresolved. V lost 5 bases, J lost 7 bases, and 15 bases lay in between. There are 14 residues in the CDR3. Germline lookup yields CDR1 SEHNR and CDR2 FQNEAQ (reference sequence). DNA for the CDR3: TGTGCCAGCAGCCCCTACCTTTCGGAGAATGAGCAGTTCTTC. It codes for CASSPYLSENEQFF.

This chain joins TRBV18 and TRBJ1-1; the D gene is possibly TRBD1 (5 bases). Germline V gene sequence: CDR1 KGHSH, CDR2 LQKENI. The CDR3 is 14 amino acids. The V end was cut by 4 bases, the J end by 1 base, with 10 bases between. CDR3 DNA: TGTGCCAGCTCACGTGACAGAAAGAACACTGAAGCTTTCTTT. Residues: CASSRDRKNTEAFF.

The chain is built from TRBV5-1 and TRBJ2-3, with 8 bases fitting TRBD1. CDR1 SGHRS and CDR2 YFSETQ come from the germline V gene. The CDR3 consists of 15 residues. The V segment lost 5 bases and the J segment 4 bases; nucleotides outside the gene matches: 9. For the CDR3, the DNA is TGCGCCAGCAGGTGGACAGGGAGGCCCGCAGATACGCAGTATTTT. It codes for CASRWTGRPADTQYF.

The genes are TRBV10-2 and TRBJ1-1; TRBD1 matches at 9 bases. Germline V gene sequence: CDR1 WSHSY, CDR2 SAAADI. The CDR3 extends over 13 amino acids. V shed 5 bases and J 5 bases; nucleotides not matched to a gene: 3. The CDR3 reads CASSQDRGTEAFF. The DNA of the CDR3 is TGCGCCAGCAGTCAGGACAGGGGAACTGAAGCTTTCTTT.

This chain connects TRBV6-1 to TRBJ2-7; D is uncertain. The germline V and J ends were trimmed by 4 bases and 6 bases, with 7 bases remaining between them. The CDR3 consists of 11 residues. Germline-derived CDR1 and CDR2 are MNHNS and SASEGT. CDR3 amino acids: CASSALSEQYF. CDR3 nucleotide sequence: TGTGCCAGCAGTGCACTATCCGAGCAGTACTTC.

The chain is built from TRBV4-1 and TRBJ1-2; TRBD1 might be the D (5 bases). The CDR3 spans 17 residues. CDR1 and CDR2 (germline): MGHRA, YSYEKL. V was clipped by 0 bases and J by 7 bases, with 21 bases between them. The CDR3 reads CASSQDLSRAGNFGYTF. CDR3 coding DNA: TGCGCCAGCAGCCAAGATCTATCCAGGGCAGGGAATTTTGGCTACACCTTC.

The J gene is TRBJ2-7, the V gene TRBV5-6, with D maybe TRBD1 (5 bases). Per germline, CDR1 SGHDT and CDR2 YYEEEE. The CDR3 has 16 residues. Trimming cost V 2 bases and J 0 bases, with 15 bases left between them. The CDR3: CASSFWGVADSYEQYF. As DNA, the CDR3 is TGTGCCAGCAGCTTTTGGGGCGTAGCAGACTCCTACGAGCAGTACTTC.

The J gene is TRBJ1-1, the V gene TRBV9; D is possibly TRBD1 (5 bases). Germline V gives CDR1 SGDLS, CDR2 YYNGEE. V lost 1 base and J 6 bases, leaving 13 bases between the germline ends. The CDR3 is 14 amino acids. The CDR3 DNA follows: TGTGCCAGCAGCGTACAGGGTGATGTCGCTGAAGCTTTCTTT. The encoded protein is CASSVQGDVAEAFF.

The rearrangement links TRBV28 to TRBJ2-7; 9 bases line up with TRBD2. Losses at the gene ends were 3 bases for V and 5 bases for J; bases not matched to a gene: 17. The CDR3 length is 18 residues. Looked up from germline, CDR1 is MDHEN and CDR2 is SYDVKM. The CDR3 nucleotides are TGTGCCAGCAGTTTTTTGAGTGGGTGGCGGGGGGGTTCCCACGAGCAGTACTTC. Translating it yields CASSFLSGWRGGSHEQYF.

The chain joins TRBV7-2 to TRBJ1-1; perhaps TRBD1 as D (5 bases). The CDR3 has 15 amino acids. The germline gives CDR1 SGHTA, CDR2 FQGNSA. Between the trimmed V and J ends, which lost 2 bases and 3 bases, there was a span of 13 bases. The CDR3: CASSLSPRQYTEAFF. The CDR3 DNA reads TGTGCCAGCAGCTTAAGCCCCCGACAGTACACTGAAGCTTTCTTT.

The J gene is TRBJ1-4, the V gene TRBV29-1; D gene ambiguous. The germline V and J ends were trimmed by 4 bases and 8 bases, with 11 bases remaining between them. Germline CDR1 reads SQVTM; CDR2 reads ANQGSEA. This CDR3 is built from 12 residues. CDR3 in amino acids: CSVGMGREKLFF. The CDR3, as DNA: TGCAGCGTTGGGATGGGCCGCGAAAAACTGTTTTTT. Supplemented by reference TRBV29-1 and TRBJ1-4, the full variable domain reads SAVISQKPSRDICQRGTSLTIQCQVDSQVTMMFWYRQQPGQSLTLIATANQGSEATYESGFVIDKFPISRPNLTFSTLTVSNMSPEDSSIYLCSVGMGREKLFFGSGTQLSVL.

The chain joins TRBV25-1 to TRBJ2-1, with 7 nucleotides matching TRBD1. The junction had 5 bases not matched to a gene; V was cut back by 4 bases and J by 5 bases. CDR3 length: 14 amino acids. Germline assignment: CDR1 MGHDK and CDR2 SYGVNS. The CDR3 DNA reads as TGTGCCAGCAGTGCCTGGACAGGAGACAATGAGCAGTTCTTC. Protein: CASSAWTGDNEQFF.

The chain recombines TRBV4-1 with TRBJ2-1; a weak D match, TRBD1 (6 bases). Germline values: CDR1 MGHRA, CDR2 YSYEKL. CDR3 size: 15 residues. V lost 6 bases and J lost 6, with 18 bases in between. In DNA, the CDR3 is TGCGCCAGCAGACCTACTACCGGGACACTCAATGAGCAGTTCTTC. Translated, it gives CASRPTTGTLNEQFF.

V gene TRBV7-8 combines with J gene TRBJ2-7, with D unclear. Germline CDR1 reads SGHVS; CDR2 reads FQNEAQ. Trimming took 2 bases from V and 5 from J, leaving 4 bases between them. CDR3 length: 11 residues. The CDR3 DNA follows: TGTGCCAGCAGCTTATCGGACGAGCAGTACTTC. This translates into CASSLSDEQYF.